The 18 T cell receptor beta chains below all came from one sample that was sequenced in a study of circulating and synovial CD4+ cells in juvenile arthritis. Sequencing was performed with immunoSEQ multiplex PCR; in TCRdb, only in-frame clones are kept and a portion is missing. The sample consists of fewer than 35,000 clones, 90% to 95% of them appearing once. Sequencing used CD4+ T cells from blood. All receptors come from a human donor with juvenile idiopathic arthritis.

J is TRBJ2-1 and V is TRBV7-2, with 9 bases fitting TRBD2. Germline assignment: CDR1 SGHTA and CDR2 FQGNSA. This CDR3 has 16 residues. The J segment lost 7 bases and the V segment lost 6 bases, leaving 13 bases of the junction unmatched. In DNA form, the CDR3 reads TGTGCCAGCAGTTACCAAGCGGGAGGTGGTGGGAATGAGCAGTTCTTC. Residues: CASSYQAGGGGNEQFF.

This chain joins TRBV27 and TRBJ1-1; tentatively, D is TRBD1 (6 bases). The CDR3 is 13 residues long. Germline V lookup: CDR1 MNHEY, CDR2 SMNVEV (reference sequence). Deletions cut 4 bases from V and 7 bases from J, with 13 bases between. The CDR3 DNA is TGTGCCAGCAGTTCAACCCTGGACAGTGAAGCTTTCTTT. Protein: CASSSTLDSEAFF.

This clone turned up a few times. The V and J genes are TRBV4-1 and TRBJ2-1, with TRBD2 matching 9 bases. J gave up 5 bases and V 6 bases, and 8 bases lay outside the gene matches. The CDR3 totals 15 residues. Looked up from germline, CDR1 is MGHRA and CDR2 is YSYEKL. The CDR3 sequence is CASSRLAGVDNEQFF. CDR3 DNA sequence: TGCGCCAGCAGTCGATTAGCGGGAGTAGACAATGAGCAGTTCTTC.

The chain links TRBV10-3 to TRBJ1-5; TRBD1 might be the D (6 bases). V lost 6 bases to trimming and J lost 6 bases, with 18 bases between them. The germline gives CDR1 ENHRY, CDR2 SYGVKD. CDR3 length: 15 residues. Here the CDR3 reads CAISEAGTSSQPQHF. DNA for the CDR3: TGTGCCATCAGCGAGGCAGGGACATCATCTCAGCCCCAGCATTTT.

V gene TRBV27 combines with J gene TRBJ2-4; D is perhaps TRBD1 (6 bases). Trimming shortened V by 4 bases and J by 7 bases, and 20 bases separated the two germline ends. The CDR3 covers 16 residues. The V gene's germline CDR1 is MNHEY and CDR2 SMNVEV (reference sequence). The CDR3 region is CASSSIMGARRNIQYF. The DNA for the CDR3 is TGTGCCAGCAGTTCAATCATGGGGGCGAGAAGGAACATTCAGTACTTC.

The rearrangement joins TRBV28 to TRBJ2-1, with 8 bases identical to TRBD2. The CDR3 is made up of 15 amino acids. J gave up 12 bases and V 4 bases, and 14 bases lay outside the gene matches. CDR1 and CDR2 from the germline V gene are MDHEN and SYDVKM. CDR3 in amino acids: CASSSTPGLGDRQFF. CDR3 bases: TGTGCCAGCAGTTCAACCCCGGGACTAGGGGATCGGCAGTTCTTC.

The J gene is TRBJ1-1, the V gene TRBV4-3; D not resolved. V lost 5 bases and J lost 4, with 26 bases in between. Germline CDR1 LGHNA, CDR2 YSLEER. This CDR3 contains 18 residues. CDR3 region: CASSKIGSVGRQATEAFF. CDR3 DNA sequence: TGCGCCAGCAGCAAAATCGGCTCTGTTGGCAGACAAGCCACTGAAGCTTTCTTT.

In DNA form, the CDR3 reads TGTGCCAGCAGCCACTCCGGAGGGGGCCCTAATGAAAAACTGTTTTTT. Amino acids: CASSHSGGGPNEKLFF. The chain combines TRBV27 with TRBJ1-4; 7 bases fit TRBD1. Germline values: CDR1 MNHEY, CDR2 SMNVEV (reference sequence). The V gene end was trimmed by 6 bases and the J gene end by 3 bases; junction bases not matched to a gene: 10. There are 16 residues in the CDR3.

This chain links TRBV30 with TRBJ2-1; 11 bases are a match to TRBD2. Germline CDR1 reads GTSNPN; CDR2 reads SVGIG (reference sequence). V shed 4 bases and J 13 bases; nucleotides not matched to a gene: 6. The CDR3 sequence is 12 residues long. CDR3 bases: TGTGCCTGGACCCTAGCGGGGGGCGGTCAGTTCTTC. Residues: CAWTLAGGGQFF. Variable domain in full (rest from reference TRBV30 and TRBJ2-1): SQTIHQWPATLVQPVGSPLSLECTVEGTSNPNLYWYRQAAGRGLQLLFYSVGIGQISSEVPQNLSASRPQDRQFILSSKKLLLSDSGFYLCAWTLAGGGQFFGPGTRLTVL.

The CDR3 coding sequence is TGTGCCAGCAGTTATAAGGCTAGCGGGAGGGCCTGGTTCGACGAGCAGTACTTC. It yields the protein CASSYKASGRAWFDEQYF. The chain has TRBV27 and TRBJ2-7; 12 bases are shared with TRBD2. From germline, CDR1 is MNHEY and CDR2 SMNVEV (reference sequence). With V trimmed by 4 bases and J by 5 bases, 15 bases remained unmatched. This CDR3 comprises 18 residues.

The chain links TRBV6-6 to TRBJ1-2; D is undetermined. The CDR3 spans 13 residues. Trimming stripped 2 bases from V and 2 bases from J, with 6 bases between. Germline values: CDR1 MNHNY, CDR2 SVGAGI (reference sequence). CDR3 in amino acids: CASSYVENYGYTF. In DNA, the CDR3 is TGTGCCAGCAGTTACGTGGAGAACTATGGCTACACCTTC.

The chain's CDR3 is CASSWDRTGRWSTEAFF. For the CDR3, the DNA is TGCGCCAGCAGCTGGGACCGGACAGGGCGGTGGAGCACTGAAGCTTTCTTT. The V call is TRBV5-1, the J call TRBJ1-1; TRBD1 matches 8 bases. With 3 bases clipped from V and 4 bases from J, the junction kept 14 bases outside the gene matches. The CDR3 has 17 residues. Germline values: CDR1 SGHRS, CDR2 YFSETQ.

The rearrangement joins TRBV7-3 to TRBJ1-5; 8 nucleotides match TRBD1. This CDR3 is 13 amino acids long. With V trimmed by 5 bases and J by 7 bases, 4 bases remained unmatched. Germline lookup yields CDR1 SGHTA and CDR2 FQGTGA. CDR3 coding DNA: TGTGCCAGCAGCGACAGGGGCGGGCAGCCCCAGCATTTT. Its protein is CASSDRGGQPQHF.

This rearrangement joins TRBV11-2 to TRBJ2-5, with D possibly matching TRBD1 (6 bases). Near its end, the DNA agrees better with TRBJ2-7, so the J call may be wrong. This CDR3 comprises 15 residues. Germline values: CDR1 SGHAT, CDR2 FQNNGV. CDR3 nucleotides: TGTGCCAGCAGCTTAGTTGGGGCAGGGGAATACGAGCAGTACTTC. The encoded protein is CASSLVGAGEYEQYF.

V usage is TRBV6-1 and J usage is TRBJ1-3; no clear D. V gave up 2 bases and J gave up 0 bases, with 5 bases separating them. Per germline, CDR1 MNHNS and CDR2 SASEGT. The CDR3 totals 14 residues. As DNA, the CDR3 is TGTGCCAGCAGTGAACCGGGCTCTGGAAACACCATATATTTT. Translated: CASSEPGSGNTIYF.

J is TRBJ2-3 and V is TRBV6-5; the match to TRBD1 covers 8 bases. This CDR3 comprises 14 residues. The trim removed 6 bases at V and 0 bases at J, leaving 2 bases unmatched. CDR1 is MNHEY, CDR2 SVGAGI, per germline. CDR3 in DNA: TGTGCCAGCAGGACAGGGGTTAGCACAGATACGCAGTATTTT. It is translated as CASRTGVSTDTQYF.

The rearrangement uses TRBV28 and TRBJ2-3; TRBD2 aligns across 13 bases. Looked up from germline, CDR1 is MDHEN and CDR2 is SYDVKM. The V gene end was trimmed by 6 bases and the J gene end by 4 bases; junction bases not matched to a gene: 16. The CDR3 extends over 19 amino acids. CDR3 coding DNA: TGTGCCAGCAGCCCAACTAGGACTAGCGGGAGAGCAGTTGCAGATACGCAGTATTTT. Its translation: CASSPTRTSGRAVADTQYF.

This chain connects TRBV11-2 to TRBJ1-4; 9 bases fit TRBD1. Unmatched junction bases numbered 5, after V lost 3 bases and J lost 3 bases. Germline V gene lookup returns CDR1 SGHAT and CDR2 FQNNGV. The CDR3 sequence is 16 residues long. DNA of the CDR3: TGTGCCAGCAGCTTTACAGGGGGCGCCGCTAATGAAAAACTGTTTTTT. Protein: CASSFTGGAANEKLFF.